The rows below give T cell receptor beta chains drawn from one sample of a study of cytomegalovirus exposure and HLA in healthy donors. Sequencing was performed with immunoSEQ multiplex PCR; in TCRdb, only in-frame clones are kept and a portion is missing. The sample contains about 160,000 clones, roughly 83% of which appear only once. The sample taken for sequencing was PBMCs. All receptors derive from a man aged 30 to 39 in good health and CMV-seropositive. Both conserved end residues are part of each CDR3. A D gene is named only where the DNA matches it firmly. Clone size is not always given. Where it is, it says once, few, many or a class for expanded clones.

cdr3_aa: CASSYSRGGGELFF; cdr3_nt: TGTGCCAGCAGTTACTCGCGAGGGGGCGGGGAGCTGTTTTTT; v_call: TRBV6-6; cdr3_length: 14; d_call: .; j_call: TRBJ2-2; clone_size: .
cdr3_aa: CASSPLRTSGSNEQYF; cdr3_nt: TGTGCCAGCAGTCCCCTCAGGACTAGCGGGAGTAACGAGCAGTACTTC; v_call: TRBV27; cdr3_length: 16; d_call: TRBD2; j_call: TRBJ2-7; clone_size: .
cdr3_aa: CASRYTYRGSWQPQHF; cdr3_nt: TGTGCCAGCAGGTATACATACAGGGGTTCGTGGCAGCCCCAGCATTTT; v_call: TRBV28; cdr3_length: 16; d_call: TRBD1; j_call: TRBJ1-5; clone_size: .
cdr3_aa: CASSLDSLAGGYNEQFF; cdr3_nt: TGTGCCAGCAGCTTAGATTCGCTAGCGGGGGGGTACAATGAGCAGTTCTTC; v_call: TRBV7-2; cdr3_length: 17; d_call: TRBD2; j_call: TRBJ2-1; clone_size: .
cdr3_aa: CASTPSGTDWGYTF; cdr3_nt: TGTGCCAGCACCCCTAGCGGGACGGACTGGGGCTACACCTTC; v_call: TRBV9; cdr3_length: 14; d_call: .; j_call: TRBJ1-2; clone_size: .
cdr3_aa: CASSRSGGETGELFF; cdr3_nt: TGTGCCAGCAGCCGCAGCGGGGGGGAAACCGGGGAGCTGTTTTTT; v_call: TRBV7-9; cdr3_length: 15; d_call: TRBD2; j_call: TRBJ2-2; clone_size: .
cdr3_aa: CASSYVSGADYEQYF; cdr3_nt: TGTGCCAGCAGTTACGTTTCTGGGGCGGATTACGAGCAGTACTTC; v_call: TRBV6-5; cdr3_length: 15; d_call: .; j_call: TRBJ2-7; clone_size: .
cdr3_aa: CASSFAGADQPQHF; cdr3_nt: TGTGCCAGCAGTTTTGCAGGGGCAGATCAGCCCCAGCATTTT; v_call: TRBV28; cdr3_length: 14; d_call: .; j_call: TRBJ1-5; clone_size: once
cdr3_aa: CARRWGGRGYTF; cdr3_nt: TGTGCCCGTCGGTGGGGCGGACGTGGCTACACCTTC; v_call: TRBV2; cdr3_length: 12; d_call: .; j_call: TRBJ1-2; clone_size: few
cdr3_aa: CASLERRQGSNEQYF; cdr3_nt: TGTGCCAGCCTAGAACGGCGACAGGGATCGAACGAGCAGTACTTC; v_call: TRBV2; cdr3_length: 15; d_call: TRBD1; j_call: TRBJ2-7; clone_size: .
cdr3_aa: CASNRGRSDEQYF; cdr3_nt: TGTGCCAGTAATCGAGGAAGGTCAGACGAGCAGTACTTC; v_call: TRBV19; cdr3_length: 13; d_call: .; j_call: TRBJ2-7; clone_size: .